Only a few counts were recorded for the clone carrying this T cell receptor beta chain. Its antigen is not known. This sample stems from a study of vaccination and CD4 T cells after COVID-19. Regarding treatment: 10-day PBMC culture with coronavirus spike peptide pools or control peptides (ViraFEST assay). At the Johns Hopkins FTIC core, DNA taken from cultured CD4+ T cells was sequenced by way of the Oncomine TCR Beta short-read assay. Genomic DNA was drawn out of CD4+ T cells grown in culture. TCRdb re-called the PCR reads with MiXCR, one entry per CDR3 protein. The table records about 10,000 distinct CDR3 sequences, about 28% of them present only once. Germline values: CDR1 MDHEN, CDR2 SYDVKM. J was trimmed by 7 bases and V by 5 bases; bases with no gene match: 8. CDR3 length: 15 amino acids.

The rearrangement links TRBV28 to TRBJ1-6, with 7 positions matching TRBD1. The sequences come from CD4+ T cells from blood, cultured in vitro, collected after SARS-CoV-2 vaccination. The TCR was taken from a human donor who had recovered from COVID-19. The CDR3 region has the DNA TGTGCCAGCAGTACCACAGGGGTGTGGAATTCACCCCTCCACTTT. The encoded protein is CASSTTGVWNSPLHF. The full variable domain, with the rest looked up from reference TRBV28 and TRBJ1-6, is DVKVTQSSRYLVKRTGEKVFLECVQDMDHENMFWYRQDPGLGLRLIYFSYDVKMKEKGDIPEGYSVSREKKERFSLILESASTNQTSMYLCASSTTGVWNSPLHFGNGTRLTVT.